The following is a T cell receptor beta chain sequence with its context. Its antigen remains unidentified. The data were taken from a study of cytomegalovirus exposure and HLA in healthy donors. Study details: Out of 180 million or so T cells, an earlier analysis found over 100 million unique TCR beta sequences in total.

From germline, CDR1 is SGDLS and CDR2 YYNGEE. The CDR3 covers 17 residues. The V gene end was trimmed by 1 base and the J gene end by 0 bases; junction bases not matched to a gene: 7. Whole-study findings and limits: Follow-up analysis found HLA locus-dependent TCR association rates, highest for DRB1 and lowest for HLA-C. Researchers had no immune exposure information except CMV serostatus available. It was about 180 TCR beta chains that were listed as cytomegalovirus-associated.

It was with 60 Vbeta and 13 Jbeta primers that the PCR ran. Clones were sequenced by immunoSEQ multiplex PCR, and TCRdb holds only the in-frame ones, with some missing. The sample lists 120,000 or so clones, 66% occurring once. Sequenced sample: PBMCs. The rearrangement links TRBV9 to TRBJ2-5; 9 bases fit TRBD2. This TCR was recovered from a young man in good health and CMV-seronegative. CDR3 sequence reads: CASSVTLAGGDQETQYF. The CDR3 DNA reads TGTGCCAGCAGCGTAACACTGGCGGGGGGGGACCAAGAGACCCAGTACTTC.